This passage covers 31 T cell receptor beta chains from one sample sequenced in a study of T cell responses to AZD1222 COVID-19 vaccine (dated by TCRdb to about 2021). The receptor library was made with the immunoSEQ multiplex PCR assay. TCRdb retrieved this table from immuneACCESS and kept in-frame rearrangements only. Not all clones are present; in checked studies, unresolved V genes account for under half, and no reason is known for the remainder. The sample profile shows 90,000 to 150,000 clones; around 90% of them were found once. The top ten clonotypes cover just over 2.5% of the sample. The time point label here, explained by the study, means: about 28 days (+/-7) after the second vaccine dose. This sample comprised peripheral blood, obtained 28 days after the second AZD1222 dose. These receptors were obtained from an adult who received the AZD1222 COVID-19 vaccine.

The chain couples TRBV14 to TRBJ1-5, with D tentatively TRBD1 (5 bases). From germline, CDR1 is SGHDN and CDR2 FVKESK. Trimming took 8 bases from V and 0 from J, leaving 14 bases between them. The CDR3 has 15 residues. Written as DNA, the CDR3 is TGTGCCAGCGTCGGCCAGGGTCCTAGCAATCAGCCCCAGCATTTT. This encodes CASVGQGPSNQPQHF.

This chain joins TRBV24-1 and TRBJ1-4, with D perhaps matching TRBD1 (5 bases). V gave up 3 bases and J gave up 4 bases, with 8 bases separating them. This CDR3 contains 14 residues. Germline V gene sequence: CDR1 KGHDR, CDR2 SFDVKD. CDR3 in DNA: TGTGCCACCAGTGATCCGGGACTTAATGAAAAACTGTTTTTT. Translating gives CATSDPGLNEKLFF.

This chain joins TRBV2 and TRBJ2-3, with 11 bases that match TRBD2. From germline, CDR1 is SNHLY and CDR2 FYNNEI. The CDR3 length is 15 residues. J lost 2 bases, V lost 4 bases, and 2 bases had no gene match. The CDR3 nucleotides are TGTGCCAGCAGTGTGACTAGCGGGGTCACAGATACGCAGTATTTT. Amino acid sequence: CASSVTSGVTDTQYF.

The V gene is TRBV28, the J gene TRBJ1-3, with D possibly being TRBD1 (6 bases). CDR3 size: 16 residues. V shed 6 bases and J shed 0 bases, with 15 bases lying between them. The germline V gene encodes CDR1 MDHEN and CDR2 SYDVKM. CDR3 sequence (DNA): TGTGCCAGCAGACCCCAAGGGGGGCACTCTGGAAACACCATATATTTT. It is translated as CASRPQGGHSGNTIYF.

The chain employs TRBV5-1 and TRBJ2-7, with a possible D match to TRBD2 (5 bases). Trimming took off 0 bases at V and 3 bases at J, with 13 bases between the two ends. CDR1 is SGHRS and CDR2 is YFSETQ in the germline V gene. CDR3 length equals 15 residues. CDR3 loop: CASSLGAGVNYEQYF. The CDR3 coding sequence is TGCGCCAGCAGCTTGGGTGCCGGGGTTAACTACGAGCAGTACTTC.

The V and J genes are TRBV5-1 and TRBJ2-1; D remains ambiguous. CDR3 length: 15 residues. Germline loops: CDR1 SGHRS, CDR2 YFSETQ. Trimming took off 0 bases at V and 0 bases at J, with 7 bases between the two ends. CDR3 nucleotide sequence: TGCGCCAGCAGCTTGGCCGGAAGCTCCTACAATGAGCAGTTCTTC. Protein sequence: CASSLAGSSYNEQFF.

The chain joins TRBV7-3 to TRBJ1-5; no clear D gene. Looked up from germline, CDR1 is SGHTA and CDR2 is FQGTGA. The CDR3 runs to 13 residues. V was clipped by 2 bases and J by 5 bases, with 7 bases between them. This CDR3 reads CASSLAPHQPQHF. CDR3 bases: TGTGCCAGCAGCTTAGCCCCCCATCAGCCCCAGCATTTT.

The rearrangement uses TRBV9 and TRBJ1-6; TRBD1 aligns across 8 bases. Looked up from germline, CDR1 is SGDLS and CDR2 is YYNGEE. The CDR3 has 15 amino acids. J was trimmed by 8 bases and V by 2 bases; bases with no gene match: 6. DNA for the CDR3: TGTGCCAGCAGCGTTGGAGGACAGGGTTATTCACCCCTCCACTTT. This encodes CASSVGGQGYSPLHF.

The V and J genes are TRBV7-3 and TRBJ1-2; D is unclear. The CDR3 has 13 amino acids. Germline V gene data show CDR1 as SGHTA and CDR2 as FQGTGA. The V gene lost 3 bases and the J gene lost 4 bases, with 9 bases spanning the gap. The CDR3 loop reads CASSLRGSYGYTF. DNA for the CDR3: TGTGCCAGCAGCTTGCGGGGTAGCTATGGCTACACCTTC.

The chain employs TRBV19 and TRBJ2-3, with TRBD1 identical over 10 bases. V trimming: 6 bases; J trimming: 5 bases; junction bases outside the gene matches: 11. CDR1 is LNHDA, CDR2 SQIVND, per germline (reference sequence). The CDR3 is made up of 16 amino acids. Here the CDR3 reads CASSRGGTGEGDTQYF. The CDR3, as DNA: TGTGCCAGTAGCCGAGGCGGGACAGGGGAAGGAGATACGCAGTATTTT.

The J gene is TRBJ2-2, the V gene TRBV6-2 or TRBV6-3; D possibly matches TRBD1 or TRBD2 (5 bases each). The germline gives CDR1 MNHEY, CDR2 SVGEGT. The CDR3 spans 15 residues. V gave up 6 bases and J gave up 4 bases, with 15 bases separating them. CDR3 sequence reads: CASSPLGAGTGELFF. The DNA of the CDR3 is TGTGCCAGCAGCCCGTTAGGGGCGGGCACCGGGGAGCTGTTTTTT.

This sequence joins TRBV15 and TRBJ1-2; D perhaps matches TRBD1 (5 bases). The germline V and J ends were trimmed by 5 bases and 1 base, with 8 bases remaining between them. Germline V gene data show CDR1 as LNHNV and CDR2 as YYDKDF (reference sequence). This CDR3 has 13 amino acids. CDR3: CATSADINYGYTF. CDR3 nucleotides: TGTGCCACCAGCGCGGACATTAACTATGGCTACACCTTC.

The chain is built from TRBV18 and TRBJ1-5, with no clear D. The CDR3 loop spans 14 amino acids. The ends were cut back, 6 bases at V and 1 base at J, with 10 bases in the middle. Looked up from germline, CDR1 is KGHSH and CDR2 is LQKENI. This CDR3 reads CASSPTVSNQPQHF. In DNA form, the CDR3 reads TGTGCCAGCTCTCCGACCGTAAGCAATCAGCCCCAGCATTTT.

This clone has just a few counts. V and J are TRBV11-1 and TRBJ1-1; no firm D call. CDR1 is SGHAT and CDR2 is FQDESV in the germline V gene (reference sequence). The CDR3 consists of 15 residues. The germline V and J ends were trimmed by 3 bases and 3 bases, with 14 bases remaining between them. The CDR3 here is CASSLSPHTYTEAFF. For the CDR3, the DNA is TGTGCCAGCAGCTTGTCGCCCCATACTTACACTGAAGCTTTCTTT. The entire variable domain, with the rest obtained from reference TRBV11-1 and TRBJ1-1, is as follows: EAEVAQSPRYKITEKSQAVAFWCDPISGHATLYWYRQILGQGPELLVQFQDESVVDDSQLPKDRFSAERLKGVDSTLKIQPAELGDSAMYLCASSLSPHTYTEAFFGQGTRLTVV.

This clone was picked up one time. V and J are TRBV29-1 and TRBJ1-2, with D possibly TRBD1 on 5 matching bases. V was trimmed by 4 bases and J by 8 bases, leaving 11 bases between them. Germline V gene lookup returns CDR1 SQVTM and CDR2 ANQGSEA. The CDR3 is 11 amino acids. The CDR3 coding sequence is TGCAGCGTTGCGGGGGGAAGCGGCTACACCTTC. As protein: CSVAGGSGYTF.

The rearrangement joins TRBV19 to TRBJ1-6, with no clear D. Germline CDR1 and CDR2: LNHDA and SQIVND (reference sequence). V lost 0 bases, J lost 7 bases, and 10 bases lay in between. The CDR3 extends over 15 amino acids. In DNA form, the CDR3 reads TGTGCCAGTAGTATAGAGGGCAGTTCGAATTCACCCCTCCACTTT. Protein product: CASSIEGSSNSPLHF.

This clone has just one count. The chain joins TRBV6-6 to TRBJ1-5; D remains unclear. Germline loops: CDR1 MNHNY, CDR2 SVGAGI (reference sequence). Trimming stripped 2 bases from V and 7 bases from J, with 15 bases between. This CDR3 has 15 residues. As DNA, the CDR3 is TGTGCCAGCAGTTACGAGTCCAGCATGAACCAGCCCCAGCATTTT. Translation: CASSYESSMNQPQHF.

V and J are TRBV5-3 and TRBJ1-1, with D uncertain. TRBV5-3 is classed as an ORF, of uncertain function. V was cut by 7 bases and J by 0 bases, with 19 bases left in between. CDR3 size: 16 residues. The CDR3 DNA is TGTGCCAGATCCTGTGGCGGCAGTATTATGAACACTGAAGCTTTCTTT. It is translated as CARSCGGSIMNTEAFF.

The V call is TRBV6-5, the J call TRBJ2-1; maybe TRBD2 (5 bases). This CDR3 spans 11 amino acids. The V end was cut by 11 bases, the J end by 8 bases, with 13 bases between. Germline V lookup: CDR1 MNHEY, CDR2 SVGAGI. In DNA, the CDR3 is TGTGCCGCCGGGGAAAGGTATGAGCAGTTCTTC. It yields the protein CAAGERYEQFF.

The rearrangement links TRBV18 to TRBJ1-2, with D possibly being TRBD1 (6 bases). The CDR3 extends over 14 amino acids. In germline, CDR1 is KGHSH, CDR2 LQKENI. Trimming cost V 4 bases and J 2 bases, with 11 bases left between them. CDR3 sequence reads: CASSRQELNYGYTF. The CDR3 DNA sequence: TGTGCCAGCTCACGACAGGAATTGAACTATGGCTACACCTTC.

The chain recombines TRBV19 with TRBJ1-5; 8 bases fit TRBD1. The V segment lost 8 bases and the J segment 0 bases; nucleotides outside the gene matches: 12. This CDR3 has 17 residues. Germline-derived CDR1 and CDR2 are LNHDA and SQIVND (reference sequence). The CDR3 sequence: CASHTGQAHYSNQPQHF. The CDR3 coding sequence is TGTGCCAGTCATACGGGACAGGCCCACTATAGCAATCAGCCCCAGCATTTT.

The chain is built from TRBV10-3 and TRBJ1-1; D remains unclear. The germline V gene encodes CDR1 ENHRY and CDR2 SYGVKD. The CDR3 is 10 amino acids. Between the trimmed V and J ends, which lost 8 bases and 6 bases, there was a span of 7 bases. For the CDR3, the DNA is TGTGCCATCTCGGCGGCTGAAGCTTTCTTT. This codes for CAISAAEAFF.

This rearrangement joins TRBV3-1 (or the pseudogene TRBV3-2) to TRBJ2-5; D perhaps matches TRBD2 (6 bases). This CDR3 has 17 amino acids. V lost 4 bases to trimming and J lost 5 bases, with 23 bases between them. Germline V gene data show CDR1 as LGHDT and CDR2 as YNNKEL (reference sequence). The CDR3 sequence: CASSPALVGGAGETQYF. The CDR3 DNA reads TGTGCCAGCAGCCCGGCCCTTGTCGGGGGAGCTGGGGAGACCCAGTACTTC.

Remarks on this clone: Other DNA variants within this sample encode the same CDR3. The rearrangement links TRBV6-2 or TRBV6-3 to TRBJ1-5, with 9 nucleotides matching TRBD1. Germline assignment: CDR1 MNHEY and CDR2 SVGEGT. V was pared by 6 bases and J by 4 bases, with 7 bases of the junction left unmatched. The CDR3 consists of 15 residues. The CDR3 spells CASSPTGGLNQPQHF. CDR3 bases: TGTGCCAGCAGCCCAACAGGGGGCCTAAATCAGCCCCAGCATTTT.

The CDR3 reads CASSYLGTMYDEQFF. The DNA of the CDR3 is TGTGCCAGCAGTTACCTAGGGACCATGTACGATGAGCAGTTCTTC. The V call is TRBV6-5, the J call TRBJ2-1; perhaps D is TRBD1 or TRBD2 (5 bases each). Deletions cut 2 bases from V and 8 bases from J, with 16 bases between. Germline loops: CDR1 MNHEY, CDR2 SVGAGI. The CDR3 has 15 residues.

The chain links TRBV9 to TRBJ1-5; D is uncertain. CDR1 and CDR2 from the germline V gene are SGDLS and YYNGEE. The length of the CDR3 is 14 residues. The V and J ends lost 0 bases and 2 bases respectively, with 6 bases between them. CDR3 protein: CASSVGMGNQPQHF. Written as DNA, the CDR3 is TGTGCCAGCAGCGTAGGGATGGGCAATCAGCCCCAGCATTTT.

J is TRBJ2-1 and V is TRBV9, with D perhaps TRBD1 or TRBD2 (6 bases each). Trimming shortened V by 3 bases and J by 2 bases, and 12 bases separated the two germline ends. CDR3 length: 15 residues. Looked up from germline, CDR1 is SGDLS and CDR2 is YYNGEE. The CDR3 sequence: CASSDGGGTYNEQFF. DNA of the CDR3: TGTGCCAGCAGCGATGGAGGGGGTACCTACAATGAGCAGTTCTTC. The variable domain in full, with the rest retrieved from reference TRBV9 and TRBJ2-1, is DSGVTQTPKHLITATGQRVTLRCSPRSGDLSVYWYQQSLDQGLQFLIQYYNGEERAKGNILERFSAQQFPDLHSELNLSSLELGDSALYFCASSDGGGTYNEQFFGPGTRLTVL.

J is TRBJ1-4 and V is TRBV19, with 7 bases fitting TRBD1. The junction had 4 bases not matched to a gene; V was cut back by 3 bases and J by 3 bases. The CDR3 totals 15 residues. Germline V CDR1 and CDR2: LNHDA, SQIVND (reference sequence). The chain's CDR3 is CASSMGDSSNEKLFF. The CDR3 bases are TGTGCCAGTAGTATGGGGGACAGCTCTAATGAAAAACTGTTTTTT.

This clone appeared a few times. The genes are TRBV28 and TRBJ2-5; weak D call: TRBD1 (5 bases). The germline V gene encodes CDR1 MDHEN and CDR2 SYDVKM. V was shortened by 3 bases and J by 4 bases, with 12 bases between the two germline ends. This CDR3 has 14 amino acids. CDR3 DNA sequence: TGTGCCAGCAGTTTGCAGGGTGGTCGAGAGACCCAGTACTTC. It encodes CASSLQGGRETQYF.

The CDR3 nucleotides are TGTGCCAGCAGCCAGGACAGAAACTATAATTCACCCCTCCACTTT. It is translated as CASSQDRNYNSPLHF. J is TRBJ1-6 and V is TRBV7-8; tentative D call: TRBD1 (6 bases). There are 15 residues in the CDR3. The germline V gene encodes CDR1 SGHVS and CDR2 FQNEAQ. Trimming took off 5 bases at V and 3 bases at J, with 11 bases between the two ends.

This clone appeared a single time. The rearrangement joins TRBV4-3 to TRBJ1-1; 7 bases are a match to TRBD1. V lost 0 bases, J lost 4 bases, and 8 bases stayed unmatched. Germline V CDR1 and CDR2: LGHNA, YSLEER. The length of the CDR3 is 16 residues. Here the CDR3 DNA reads TGCGCCAGCAGCCAAGAAGGGACAGTTAAGGGCACTGAAGCTTTCTTT. This encodes CASSQEGTVKGTEAFF.